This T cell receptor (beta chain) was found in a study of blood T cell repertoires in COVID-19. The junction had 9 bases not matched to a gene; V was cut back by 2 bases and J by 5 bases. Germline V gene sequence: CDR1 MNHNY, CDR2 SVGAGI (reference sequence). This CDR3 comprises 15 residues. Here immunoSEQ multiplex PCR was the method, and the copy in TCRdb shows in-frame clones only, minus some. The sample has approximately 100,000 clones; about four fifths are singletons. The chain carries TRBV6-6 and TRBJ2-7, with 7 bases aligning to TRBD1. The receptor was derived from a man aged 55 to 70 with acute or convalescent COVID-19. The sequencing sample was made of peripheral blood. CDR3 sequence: CASSYTRQGYHEQYF. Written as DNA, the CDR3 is TGTGCCAGCAGTTACACGAGACAGGGATACCACGAGCAGTACTTC.